These 9 T cell receptor beta chains were sequenced from one sample in a study of T cells expressing NK-cell markers. TCRdb re-called the 5' RACE reads and catalogs CDR3 proteins one per entry, DNA excluded. This listing includes fewer than 550,000 distinct CDR3 sequences. Sequencing was carried out using blood T cells: a sorted CD56 or NKG2C T cell subset, CD4+ or CD8+ T cells, or bulk PBMC T cells (not recorded which). Receptors originate from a woman aged 50 to 60 in good health.

V is TRBV19 and J is TRBJ2-3. This CDR3 contains 14 residues. Germline V gives CDR1 LNHDA, CDR2 SQIVND (reference sequence). This chain's CDR3 is CASSIGAGTDTQYF. Complete variable domain (other parts from reference TRBV19 and TRBJ2-3): DGGITQSPKYLFRKEGQNVTLSCEQNLNHDAMYWYRQDPGQGLRLIYYSQIVNDFQKGDIAEGYSVSREKKESFPLTVTSAQKNPTAFYLCASSIGAGTDTQYFGPGTRLTVL.

The V call is TRBV6-1, the J call TRBJ1-1. The CDR3 contains 13 residues. CDR1 is MNHNS and CDR2 is SASEGT in the germline V gene. The CDR3 region is CASSERPNTEAFF.

The rearrangement links TRBV7-9 to TRBJ2-7. This CDR3 is 14 amino acids long. Germline CDR1 reads SEHNR; CDR2 reads FQNEAQ (reference sequence). CDR3 loop: CASSLYPDHYEQYF.

The rearrangement uses TRBV14 and TRBJ2-3. The CDR3 totals 13 residues. Germline V gene sequence: CDR1 SGHDN, CDR2 FVKESK. The CDR3 protein is CASNRYSGDTQYF.

This chain links TRBV3-1 with TRBJ1-2. Germline CDR1 reads LGHDT; CDR2 reads YNNKEL (reference sequence). This CDR3 has 15 amino acids. Here the CDR3 reads CASSQDGIRNYGYTF.

The chain combines TRBV20-1 with TRBJ1-3; TCRdb's D call, TRBD1, is unchecked because there is no DNA. CDR1 DFQATT and CDR2 SNEGSKA come from the germline V gene (reference sequence). The CDR3 is 12 residues long. The chain's CDR3 is CSATGGANTIYF.

The chain has TRBV5-6 and TRBJ2-2; TCRdb's assignment of TRBD1 cannot be checked, as there is no DNA. The CDR3 covers 15 residues. Germline assignment: CDR1 SGHDT and CDR2 YYEEEE. This chain's CDR3 is CASTAGAGGTGELFF.

V is TRBV12-3 or TRBV12-4 and J is TRBJ1-4; there is no DNA to check the TCRdb D call of TRBD1. This CDR3 has 13 residues. The CDR3 is CASGAGIGEKLFF.

This rearrangement joins TRBV10-3 to TRBJ2-1. This CDR3 is built from 13 residues. Per the germline V gene, CDR1 is ENHRY and CDR2 is SYGVKD. CDR3 protein: CAISEGVANEQFF.